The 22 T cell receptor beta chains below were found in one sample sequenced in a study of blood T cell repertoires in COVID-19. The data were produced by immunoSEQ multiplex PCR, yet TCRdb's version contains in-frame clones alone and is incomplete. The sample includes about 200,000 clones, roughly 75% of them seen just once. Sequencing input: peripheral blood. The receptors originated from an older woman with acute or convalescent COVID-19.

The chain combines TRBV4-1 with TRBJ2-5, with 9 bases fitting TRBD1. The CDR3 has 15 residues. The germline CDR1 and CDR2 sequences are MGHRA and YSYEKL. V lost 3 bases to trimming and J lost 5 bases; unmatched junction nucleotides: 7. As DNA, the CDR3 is TGCGCCAGCAGCCAGCAACAGGGGGCGGCGGAGACCCAGTACTTC. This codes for CASSQQQGAAETQYF.

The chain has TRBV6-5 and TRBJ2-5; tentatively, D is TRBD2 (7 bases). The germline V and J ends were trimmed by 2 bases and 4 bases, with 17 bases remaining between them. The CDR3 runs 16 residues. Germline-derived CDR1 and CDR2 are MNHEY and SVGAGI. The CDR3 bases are TGTGCCAGCAGTTACCAACAAGGGGGGGCAGGAGAGACCCAGTACTTC. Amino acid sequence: CASSYQQGGAGETQYF.

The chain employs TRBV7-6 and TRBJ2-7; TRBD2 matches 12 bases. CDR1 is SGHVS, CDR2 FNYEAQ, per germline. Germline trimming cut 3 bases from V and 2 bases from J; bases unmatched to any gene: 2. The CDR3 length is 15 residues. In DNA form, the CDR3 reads TGTGCCAGCAGCTTCACTAGCGGGGGGACCTACGAGCAGTACTTC. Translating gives CASSFTSGGTYEQYF.

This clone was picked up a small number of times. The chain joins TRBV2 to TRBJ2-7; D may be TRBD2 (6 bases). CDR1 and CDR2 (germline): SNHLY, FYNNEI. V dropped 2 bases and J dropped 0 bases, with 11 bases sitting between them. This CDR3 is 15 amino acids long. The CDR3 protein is CASSETVSGSYEQYF. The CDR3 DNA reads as TGTGCCAGCAGTGAAACGGTTAGCGGCTCCTACGAGCAGTACTTC.

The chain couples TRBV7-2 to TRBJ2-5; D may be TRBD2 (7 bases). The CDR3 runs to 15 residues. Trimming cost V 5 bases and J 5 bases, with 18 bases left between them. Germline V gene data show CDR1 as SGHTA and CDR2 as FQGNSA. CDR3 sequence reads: CASSPYPQGGETQYF. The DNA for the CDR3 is TGTGCCAGCAGCCCCTACCCACAGGGAGGGGAGACCCAGTACTTC.

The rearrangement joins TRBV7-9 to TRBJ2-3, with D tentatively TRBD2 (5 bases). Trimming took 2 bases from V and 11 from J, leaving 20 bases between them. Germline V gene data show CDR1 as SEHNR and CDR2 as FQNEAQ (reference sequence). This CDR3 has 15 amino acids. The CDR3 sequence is CASSLRREPPLGQYF. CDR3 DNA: TGTGCCAGCAGCTTACGACGGGAACCCCCTTTGGGGCAGTATTTT. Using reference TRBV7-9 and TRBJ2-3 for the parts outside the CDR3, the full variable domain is DTGVSQNPRHKITKRGQNVTFRCDPISEHNRLYWYRQTLGQGPEFLTYFQNEAQLEKSRLLSDRFSAERPKGSFSTLEIQRTEQGDSAMYLCASSLRREPPLGQYFGPGTRLTVL.

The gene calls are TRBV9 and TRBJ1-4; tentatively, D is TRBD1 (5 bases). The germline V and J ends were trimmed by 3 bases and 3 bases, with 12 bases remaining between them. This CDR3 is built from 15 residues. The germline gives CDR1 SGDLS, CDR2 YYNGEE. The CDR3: CASSARQQPNEKLFF. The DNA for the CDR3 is TGTGCCAGCAGCGCTAGACAGCAACCTAATGAAAAACTGTTTTTT. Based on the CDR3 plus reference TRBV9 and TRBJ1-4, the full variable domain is DSGVTQTPKHLITATGQRVTLRCSPRSGDLSVYWYQQSLDQGLQFLIQYYNGEERAKGNILERFSAQQFPDLHSELNLSSLELGDSALYFCASSARQQPNEKLFFGSGTQLSVL.

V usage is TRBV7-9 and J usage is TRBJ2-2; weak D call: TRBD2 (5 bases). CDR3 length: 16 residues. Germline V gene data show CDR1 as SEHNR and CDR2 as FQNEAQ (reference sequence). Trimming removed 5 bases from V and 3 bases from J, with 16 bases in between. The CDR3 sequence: CASSVRVKADTGELFF. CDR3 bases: TGTGCCAGCAGCGTGCGGGTCAAAGCGGACACCGGGGAGCTGTTTTTT.

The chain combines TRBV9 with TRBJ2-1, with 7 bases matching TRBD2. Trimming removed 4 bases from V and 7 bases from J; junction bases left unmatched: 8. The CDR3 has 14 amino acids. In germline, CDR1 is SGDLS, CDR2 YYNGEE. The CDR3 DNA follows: TGTGCCAGCAGCTTGTGGGAGGGTTCTAATGAGCAGTTCTTC. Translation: CASSLWEGSNEQFF.

Here the CDR3 DNA reads TGTGCCAGCAGCTACGGACTTATCACAGATACGCAGTATTTT. Amino acid sequence: CASSYGLITDTQYF. The chain carries TRBV7-2 and TRBJ2-3; possibly TRBD2 for D (5 bases). From germline, CDR1 is SGHTA and CDR2 FQGNSA. CDR3 length: 14 residues. The V end lost 4 bases, the J end lost 2 bases, and 10 bases lay between the germline ends.

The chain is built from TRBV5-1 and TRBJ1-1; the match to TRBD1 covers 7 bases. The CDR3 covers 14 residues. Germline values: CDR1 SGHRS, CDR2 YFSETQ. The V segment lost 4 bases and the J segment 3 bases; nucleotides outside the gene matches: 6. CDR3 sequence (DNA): TGCGCCAGCAGCCACGACAGGGAGGACACTGAAGCTTTCTTT. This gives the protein CASSHDREDTEAFF. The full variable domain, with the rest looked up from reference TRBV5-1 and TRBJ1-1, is KAGVTQTPRYLIKTRGQQVTLSCSPISGHRSVSWYQQTPGQGLQFLFEYFSETQRNKGNFPGRFSGRQFSNSRSEMNVSTLELGDSALYLCASSHDREDTEAFFGQGTRLTVV.

The CDR3 sequence is CASSLSIRGGDEQYF. The CDR3 DNA follows: TGTGCCAGCAGTTTATCGATCCGGGGAGGGGACGAGCAGTACTTC. The chain joins TRBV27 to TRBJ2-7; the match to TRBD2 covers 7 bases. With V trimmed by 0 bases and J by 5 bases, 7 bases remained unmatched. The germline V gene has CDR1 MNHEY and CDR2 SMNVEV (reference sequence). The CDR3 length is 15 residues.

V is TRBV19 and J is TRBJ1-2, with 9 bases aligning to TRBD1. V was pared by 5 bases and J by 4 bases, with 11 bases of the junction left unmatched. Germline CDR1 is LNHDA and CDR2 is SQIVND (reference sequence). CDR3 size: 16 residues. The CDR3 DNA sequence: TGTGCCAGTAGTTCGAACGACAGGGGGAGAAGCTATGGCTACACCTTC. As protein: CASSSNDRGRSYGYTF.

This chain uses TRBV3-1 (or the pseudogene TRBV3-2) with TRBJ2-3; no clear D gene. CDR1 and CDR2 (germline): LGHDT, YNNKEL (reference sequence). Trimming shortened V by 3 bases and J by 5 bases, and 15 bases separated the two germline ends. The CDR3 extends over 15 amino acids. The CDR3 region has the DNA TGTGCCAGCAGCCAGCTCACAGATTCACGAGATACGCAGTATTTT. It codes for CASSQLTDSRDTQYF.

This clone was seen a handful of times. The CDR3 protein is CASSQPEETQYF. The CDR3 nucleotides read TGCGCCAGCAGCCAACCGGAAGAGACCCAGTACTTC. This chain uses TRBV5-1 with TRBJ2-5; D gene ambiguous. Looked up from germline, CDR1 is SGHRS and CDR2 is YFSETQ. V lost 4 bases and J 3 bases, leaving 7 bases between the germline ends. The CDR3 contains 12 residues.

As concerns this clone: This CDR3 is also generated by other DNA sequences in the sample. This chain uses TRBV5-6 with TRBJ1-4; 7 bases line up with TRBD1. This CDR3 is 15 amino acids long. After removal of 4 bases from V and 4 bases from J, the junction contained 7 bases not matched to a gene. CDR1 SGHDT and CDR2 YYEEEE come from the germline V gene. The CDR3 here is CASSLAGTVNEKLFF. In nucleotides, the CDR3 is TGTGCCAGCAGCCTGGCGGGGACAGTTAATGAAAAACTGTTTTTT.

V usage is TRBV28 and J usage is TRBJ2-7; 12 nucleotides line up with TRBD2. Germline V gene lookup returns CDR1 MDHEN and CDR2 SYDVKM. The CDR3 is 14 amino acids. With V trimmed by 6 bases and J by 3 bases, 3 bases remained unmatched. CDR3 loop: CASSPLAGGYEQYF. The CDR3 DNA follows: TGTGCCAGCAGCCCACTAGCGGGGGGCTACGAGCAGTACTTC. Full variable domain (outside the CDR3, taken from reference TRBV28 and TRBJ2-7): DVKVTQSSRYLVKRTGEKVFLECVQDMDHENMFWYRQDPGLGLRLIYFSYDVKMKEKGDIPEGYSVSREKKERFSLILESASTNQTSMYLCASSPLAGGYEQYFGPGTRLTVT.

DNA of the CDR3: TGTGCCAGCAGTGAACCTGGACAGGGGGCACGTAATTCACCCCTCCACTTT. Residues: CASSEPGQGARNSPLHF. V and J are TRBV25-1 and TRBJ1-6; the match to TRBD1 covers 11 bases. The CDR3 is 17 amino acids. V was pared by 2 bases and J by 6 bases, with 6 bases of the junction left unmatched. Germline CDR1 and CDR2: MGHDK and SYGVNS.

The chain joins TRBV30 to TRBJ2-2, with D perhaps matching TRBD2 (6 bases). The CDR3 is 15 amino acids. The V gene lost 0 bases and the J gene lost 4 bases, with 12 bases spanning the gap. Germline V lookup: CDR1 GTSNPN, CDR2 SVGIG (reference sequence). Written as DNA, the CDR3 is TGTGCCTGGAGTGTTGGAGGGAGTAGCACCGGGGAGCTGTTTTTT. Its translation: CAWSVGGSSTGELFF.

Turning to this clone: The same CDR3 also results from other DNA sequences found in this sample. Written as DNA, the CDR3 is TGCAGTGCTACGGTGAACACTGAAGCTTTCTTT. This translates into CSATVNTEAFF. The rearrangement links TRBV20-1 to TRBJ1-1; D not certain. The germline V gene has CDR1 DFQATT and CDR2 SNEGSKA (reference sequence). V was pared by 4 bases and J by 0 bases, with 3 bases between. The CDR3 is 11 residues long.

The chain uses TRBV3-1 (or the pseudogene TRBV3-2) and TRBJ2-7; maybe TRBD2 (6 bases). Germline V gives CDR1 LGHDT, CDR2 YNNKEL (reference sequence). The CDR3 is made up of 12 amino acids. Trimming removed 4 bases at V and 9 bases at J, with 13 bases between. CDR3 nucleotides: TGTGCCAGCAGCCTCGGGGGTTTAGGGCAGTACTTC. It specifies CASSLGGLGQYF.

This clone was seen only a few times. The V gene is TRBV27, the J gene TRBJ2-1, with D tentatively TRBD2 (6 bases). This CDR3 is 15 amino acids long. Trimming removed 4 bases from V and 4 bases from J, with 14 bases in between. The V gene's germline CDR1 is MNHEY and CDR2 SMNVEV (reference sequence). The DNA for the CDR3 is TGTGCCAGCAGTTCGACTAGTGCGACTTACAATGAGCAGTTCTTC. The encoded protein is CASSSTSATYNEQFF.